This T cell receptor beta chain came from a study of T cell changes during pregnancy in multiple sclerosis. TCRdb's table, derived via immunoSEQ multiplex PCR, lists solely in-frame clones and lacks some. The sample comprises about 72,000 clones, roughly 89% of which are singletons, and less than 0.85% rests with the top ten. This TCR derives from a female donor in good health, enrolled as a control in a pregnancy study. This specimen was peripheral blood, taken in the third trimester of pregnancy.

The CDR3 DNA reads TGTGCCAGTAGTATGACAGGGAACACTGAAGCTTTCTTT. It translates to CASSMTGNTEAFF. V is TRBV19 and J is TRBJ1-1, with TRBD1 as a possible D gene (6 bases). The CDR3 length is 13 residues. The V gene lost 3 bases and the J gene lost 1 base, with 6 bases spanning the gap. Looked up from germline, CDR1 is LNHDA and CDR2 is SQIVND (reference sequence).